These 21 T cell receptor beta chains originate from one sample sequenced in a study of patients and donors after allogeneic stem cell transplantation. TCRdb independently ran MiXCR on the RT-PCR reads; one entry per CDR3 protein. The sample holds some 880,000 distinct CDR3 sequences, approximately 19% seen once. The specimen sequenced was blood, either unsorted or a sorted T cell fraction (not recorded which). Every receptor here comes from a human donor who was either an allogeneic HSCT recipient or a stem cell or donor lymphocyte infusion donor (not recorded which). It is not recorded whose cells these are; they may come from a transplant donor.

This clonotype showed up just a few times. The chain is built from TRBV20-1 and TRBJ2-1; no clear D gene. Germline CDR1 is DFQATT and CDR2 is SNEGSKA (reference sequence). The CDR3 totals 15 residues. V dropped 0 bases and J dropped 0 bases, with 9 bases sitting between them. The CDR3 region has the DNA TGCAGTGCTAGAGAGAGACTTAGCTCCTACAATGAGCAGTTCTTC. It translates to CSARERLSSYNEQFF.

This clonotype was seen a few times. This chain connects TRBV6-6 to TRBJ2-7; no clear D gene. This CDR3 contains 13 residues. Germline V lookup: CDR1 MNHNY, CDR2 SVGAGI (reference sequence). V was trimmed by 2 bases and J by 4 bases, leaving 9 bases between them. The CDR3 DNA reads TGTGCCAGCAGTTACCGACCTGAGTACGAGCAGTACTTC. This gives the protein CASSYRPEYEQYF.

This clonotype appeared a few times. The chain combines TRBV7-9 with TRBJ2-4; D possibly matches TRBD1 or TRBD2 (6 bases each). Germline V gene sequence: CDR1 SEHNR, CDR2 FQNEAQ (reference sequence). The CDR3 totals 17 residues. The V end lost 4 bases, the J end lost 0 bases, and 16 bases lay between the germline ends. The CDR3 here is CASSSSSGALAKNIQYF. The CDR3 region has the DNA TGTGCCAGCAGCTCTTCCTCGGGGGCGCTAGCCAAAAACATTCAGTACTTC.

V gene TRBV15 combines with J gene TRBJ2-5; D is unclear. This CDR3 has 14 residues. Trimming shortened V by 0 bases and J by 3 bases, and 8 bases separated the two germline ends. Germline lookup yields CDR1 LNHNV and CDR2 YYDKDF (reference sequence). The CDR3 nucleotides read TGTGCCACCAGCAGAGAAGCAGGCGAAGAGACCCAGTACTTC. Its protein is CATSREAGEETQYF. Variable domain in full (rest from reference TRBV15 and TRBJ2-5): DAMVIQNPRYQVTQFGKPVTLSCSQTLNHNVMYWYQQKSSQAPKLLFHYYDKDFNNEADTPDNFQSRRPNTSFCFLDIRSPGLGDTAMYLCATSREAGEETQYFGPGTRLLVL.

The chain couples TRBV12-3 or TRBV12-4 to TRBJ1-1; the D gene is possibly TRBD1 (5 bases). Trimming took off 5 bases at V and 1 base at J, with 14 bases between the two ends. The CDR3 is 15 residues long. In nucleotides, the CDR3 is TGTGCCAGCAGTCTTTCCAGGGTGAGGAACACTGAAGCTTTCTTT. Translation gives CASSLSRVRNTEAFF.

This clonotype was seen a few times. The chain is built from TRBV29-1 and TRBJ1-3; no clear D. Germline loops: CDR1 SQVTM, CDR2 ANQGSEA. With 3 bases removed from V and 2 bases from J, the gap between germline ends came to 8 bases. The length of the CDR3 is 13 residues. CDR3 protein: CSVERKAGNTIYF. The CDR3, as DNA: TGCAGCGTTGAGAGAAAGGCTGGAAACACCATATATTTT.

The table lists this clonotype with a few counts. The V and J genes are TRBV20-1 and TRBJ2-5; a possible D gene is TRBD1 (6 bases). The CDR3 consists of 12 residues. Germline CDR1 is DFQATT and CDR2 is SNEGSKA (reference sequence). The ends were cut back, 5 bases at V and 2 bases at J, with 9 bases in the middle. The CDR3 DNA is TGCAGTGCTTCAGACAGGCAAGAGACCCAGTACTTC. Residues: CSASDRQETQYF.

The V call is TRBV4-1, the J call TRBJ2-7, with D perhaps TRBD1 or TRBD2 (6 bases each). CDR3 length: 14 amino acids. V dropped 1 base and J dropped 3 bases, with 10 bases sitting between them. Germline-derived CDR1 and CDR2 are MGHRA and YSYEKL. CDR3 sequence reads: CASSQVGGFYEQYF. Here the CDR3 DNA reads TGCGCCAGCAGCCAAGTAGGGGGGTTCTACGAGCAGTACTTC.

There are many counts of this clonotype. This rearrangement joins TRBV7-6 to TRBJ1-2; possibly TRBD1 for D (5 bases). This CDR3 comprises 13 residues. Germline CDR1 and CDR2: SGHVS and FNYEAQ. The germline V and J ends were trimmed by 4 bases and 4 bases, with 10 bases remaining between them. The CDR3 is CASSSDRFYGYTF. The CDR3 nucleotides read TGTGCCAGCAGCTCAGACAGATTCTATGGCTACACCTTC.

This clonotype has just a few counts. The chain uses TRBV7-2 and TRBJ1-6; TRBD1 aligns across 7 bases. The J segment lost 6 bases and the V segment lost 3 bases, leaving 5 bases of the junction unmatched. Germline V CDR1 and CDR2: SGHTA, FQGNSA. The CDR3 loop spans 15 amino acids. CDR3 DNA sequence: TGTGCCAGCAGCTTGACAGGGTTGGGTAATTCACCCCTCCACTTT. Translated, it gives CASSLTGLGNSPLHF.

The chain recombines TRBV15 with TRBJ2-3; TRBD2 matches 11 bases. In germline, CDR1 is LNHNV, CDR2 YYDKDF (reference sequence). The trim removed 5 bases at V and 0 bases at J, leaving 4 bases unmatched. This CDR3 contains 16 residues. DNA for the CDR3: TGTGCCACCAGCGCCCGACTAGCGGGGAGCACAGATACGCAGTATTTT. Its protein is CATSARLAGSTDTQYF.

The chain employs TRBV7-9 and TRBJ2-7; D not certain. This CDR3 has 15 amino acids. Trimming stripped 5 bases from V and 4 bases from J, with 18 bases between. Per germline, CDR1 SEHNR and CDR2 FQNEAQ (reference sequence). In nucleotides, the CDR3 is TGTGCCAGCAGCCCAGTCGCCACCCTGGGGTACGAGCAGTACTTC. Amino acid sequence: CASSPVATLGYEQYF.

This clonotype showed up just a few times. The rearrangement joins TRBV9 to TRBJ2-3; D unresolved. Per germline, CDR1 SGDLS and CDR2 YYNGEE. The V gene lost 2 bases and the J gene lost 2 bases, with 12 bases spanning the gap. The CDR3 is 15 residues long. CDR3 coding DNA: TGTGCCAGCAGCGTCGGTCTCAGGAACACAGATACGCAGTATTTT. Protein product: CASSVGLRNTDTQYF.

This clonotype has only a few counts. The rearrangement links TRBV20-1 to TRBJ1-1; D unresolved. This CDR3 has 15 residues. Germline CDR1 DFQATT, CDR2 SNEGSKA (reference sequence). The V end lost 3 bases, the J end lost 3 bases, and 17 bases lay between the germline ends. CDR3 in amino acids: CSASPRVPFDTEAFF. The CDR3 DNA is TGCAGTGCTAGCCCCCGGGTGCCGTTTGACACTGAAGCTTTCTTT.

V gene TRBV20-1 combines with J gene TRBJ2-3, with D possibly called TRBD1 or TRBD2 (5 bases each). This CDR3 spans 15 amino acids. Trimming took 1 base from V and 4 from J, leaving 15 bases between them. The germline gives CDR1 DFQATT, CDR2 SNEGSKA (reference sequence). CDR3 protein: CSARGQEGIADTQYF. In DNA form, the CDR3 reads TGCAGTGCTAGAGGGCAAGAGGGGATCGCAGATACGCAGTATTTT.

CDR3 amino acids: CASSTSGRTLNEQFF. The CDR3 DNA is TGTGCCAGTAGTACTAGCGGGAGGACGCTCAATGAGCAGTTCTTC. The gene calls are TRBV19 and TRBJ2-1, with 11 positions matching TRBD2. This CDR3 is 15 amino acids long. Germline V gene lookup returns CDR1 LNHDA and CDR2 SQIVND (reference sequence). J gave up 6 bases and V 4 bases, and 5 bases lay outside the gene matches.

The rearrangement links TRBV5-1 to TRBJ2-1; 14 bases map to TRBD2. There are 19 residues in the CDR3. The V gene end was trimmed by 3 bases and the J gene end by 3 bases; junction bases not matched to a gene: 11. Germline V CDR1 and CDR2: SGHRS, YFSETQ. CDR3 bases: TGCGCCAGCAGCTCTGGGACTAGCGGGAGAGGGGTTTTCTACAATGAGCAGTTCTTC. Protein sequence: CASSSGTSGRGVFYNEQFF.

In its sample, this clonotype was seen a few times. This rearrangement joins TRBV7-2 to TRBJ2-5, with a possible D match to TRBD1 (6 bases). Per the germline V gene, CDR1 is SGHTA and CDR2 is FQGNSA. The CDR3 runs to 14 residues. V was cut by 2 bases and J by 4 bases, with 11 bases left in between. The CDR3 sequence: CASSLSRGSETQYF. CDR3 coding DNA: TGTGCCAGCAGCTTATCCAGGGGTTCAGAGACCCAGTACTTC. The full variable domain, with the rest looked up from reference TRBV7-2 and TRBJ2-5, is GAGVSQSPSNKVTEKGKDVELRCDPISGHTALYWYRQSLGQGLEFLIYFQGNSAPDKSGLPSDRFSAERTGGSVSTLTIQRTQQEDSAVYLCASSLSRGSETQYFGPGTRLLVL.

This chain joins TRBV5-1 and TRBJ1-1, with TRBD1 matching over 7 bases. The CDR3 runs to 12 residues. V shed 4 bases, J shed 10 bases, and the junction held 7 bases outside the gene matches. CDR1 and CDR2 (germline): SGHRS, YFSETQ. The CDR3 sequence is CASSPGQYPAFF. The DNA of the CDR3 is TGCGCCAGCAGCCCGGGACAGTACCCAGCTTTCTTT.

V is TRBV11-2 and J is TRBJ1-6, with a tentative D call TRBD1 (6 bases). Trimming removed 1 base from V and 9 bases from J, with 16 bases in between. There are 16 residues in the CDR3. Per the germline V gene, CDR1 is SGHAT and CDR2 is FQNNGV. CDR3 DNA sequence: TGTGCCAGCAGCTTAGTATTGGGGGCCCCGGGTTCACCCCTCCACTTT. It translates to CASSLVLGAPGSPLHF.

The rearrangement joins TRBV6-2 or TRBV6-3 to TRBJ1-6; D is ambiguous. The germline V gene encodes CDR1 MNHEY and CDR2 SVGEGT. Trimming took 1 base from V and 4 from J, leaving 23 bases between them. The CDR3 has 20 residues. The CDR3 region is CASSYYPLVSGRSYNSPLHF. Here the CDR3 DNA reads TGTGCCAGCAGTTACTATCCTTTGGTGTCAGGCAGAAGTTATAATTCACCCCTCCACTTT.